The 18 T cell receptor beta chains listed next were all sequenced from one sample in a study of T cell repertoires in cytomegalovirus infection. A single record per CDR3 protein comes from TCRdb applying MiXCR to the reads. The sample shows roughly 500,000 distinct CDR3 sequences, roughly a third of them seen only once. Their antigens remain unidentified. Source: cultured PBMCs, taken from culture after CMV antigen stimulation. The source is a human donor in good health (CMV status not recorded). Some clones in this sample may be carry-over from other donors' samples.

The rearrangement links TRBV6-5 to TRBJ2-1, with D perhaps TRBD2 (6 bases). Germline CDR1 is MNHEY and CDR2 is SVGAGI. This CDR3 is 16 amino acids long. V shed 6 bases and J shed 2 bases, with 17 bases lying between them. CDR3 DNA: TGTGCCAGCAGCCCAGGACGGAGGGCCCCCTACAATGAGCAGTTCTTC. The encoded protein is CASSPGRRAPYNEQFF.

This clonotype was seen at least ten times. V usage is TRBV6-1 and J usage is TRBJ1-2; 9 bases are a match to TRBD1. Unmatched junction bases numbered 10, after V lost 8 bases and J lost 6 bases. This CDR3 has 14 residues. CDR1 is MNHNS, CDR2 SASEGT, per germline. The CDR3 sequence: CASWNRGRWDGYTF. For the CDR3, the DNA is TGTGCCAGCTGGAACAGGGGGCGCTGGGATGGCTACACCTTC.

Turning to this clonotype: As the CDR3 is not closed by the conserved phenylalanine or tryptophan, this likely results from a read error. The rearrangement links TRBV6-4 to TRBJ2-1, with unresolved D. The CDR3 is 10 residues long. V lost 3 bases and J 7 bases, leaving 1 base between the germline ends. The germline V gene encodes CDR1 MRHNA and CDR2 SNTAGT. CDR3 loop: CASSDNEQFL. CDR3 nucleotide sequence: TGTGCCAGCAGTGATAATGAGCAGTTCCTC.

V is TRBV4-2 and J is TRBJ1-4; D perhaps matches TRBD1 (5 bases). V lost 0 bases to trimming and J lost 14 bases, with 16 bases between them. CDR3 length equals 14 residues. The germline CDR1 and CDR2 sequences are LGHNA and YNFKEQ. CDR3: CASSQEGSGTQLFF. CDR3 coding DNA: TGTGCCAGCAGCCAAGAAGGGAGCGGGACGCAGCTGTTTTTT.

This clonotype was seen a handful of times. The CDR3 DNA reads TGTGCCAGCAGCTCCTCGGGAAAACTGTTTTTT. Protein sequence: CASSSSGKLFF. The chain employs TRBV7-9 and TRBJ1-4; D is ambiguous. V was trimmed by 4 bases and J by 10 bases, leaving 7 bases between them. The CDR3 is made up of 11 amino acids. Germline-derived CDR1 and CDR2 are SEHNR and FQNEAQ (reference sequence).

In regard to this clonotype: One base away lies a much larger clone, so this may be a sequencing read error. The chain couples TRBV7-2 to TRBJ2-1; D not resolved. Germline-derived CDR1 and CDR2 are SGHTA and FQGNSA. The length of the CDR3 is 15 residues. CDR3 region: CAGSLENWLGNEQFF. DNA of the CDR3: TGTGCCGGCAGCTTAGAAAATTGGCTAGGCAATGAGCAGTTCTTC. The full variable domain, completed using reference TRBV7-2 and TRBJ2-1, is GAGVSQSPSNKVTEKGKDVELRCDPISGHTALYWYRQSLGQGLEFLIYFQGNSAPDKSGLPSDRFSAERTGGSVSTLTIQRTQQEDSAVYLCAGSLENWLGNEQFFGPGTRLTVL.

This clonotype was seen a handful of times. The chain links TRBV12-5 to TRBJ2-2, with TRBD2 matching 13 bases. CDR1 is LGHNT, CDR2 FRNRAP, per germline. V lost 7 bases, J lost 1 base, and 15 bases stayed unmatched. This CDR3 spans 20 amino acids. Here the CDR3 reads CASEDSDGTSGNGNTGELFF. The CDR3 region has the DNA TGTGCTAGTGAAGATAGCGACGGGACTAGCGGGAACGGGAACACCGGGGAGCTGTTTTTT. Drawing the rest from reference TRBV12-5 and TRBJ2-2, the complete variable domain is DARVTQTPRHKVTEMGQEVTMRCQPILGHNTVFWYRQTMMQGLELLAYFRNRAPLDDSGMPKDRFSAEMPDATLATLKIQPSEPRDSAVYFCASEDSDGTSGNGNTGELFFGEGSRLTVL.

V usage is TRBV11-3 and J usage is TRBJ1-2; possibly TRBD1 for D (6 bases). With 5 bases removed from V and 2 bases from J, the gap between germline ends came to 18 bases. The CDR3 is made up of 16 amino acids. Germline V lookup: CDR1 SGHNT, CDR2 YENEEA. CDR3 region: CASSRGVLQGNYGYTF. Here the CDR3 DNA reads TGTGCCAGCAGCCGGGGGGTACTACAGGGAAACTATGGCTACACCTTC.

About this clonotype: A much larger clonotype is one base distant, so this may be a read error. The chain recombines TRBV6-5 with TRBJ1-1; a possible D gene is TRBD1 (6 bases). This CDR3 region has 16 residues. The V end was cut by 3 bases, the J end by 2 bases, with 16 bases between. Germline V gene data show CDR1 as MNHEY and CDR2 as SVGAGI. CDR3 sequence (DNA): TGTGCCAGCAGTTATTGGACAGCCTCTCTAAACACTGAAGCTTTCTTT. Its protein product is CASSYWTASLNTEAFF.

CDR3 in amino acids: CASTKTGAEETQYF. The CDR3 DNA reads as TGTGCCAGTACTAAGACAGGAGCAGAAGAGACCCAGTACTTC. This chain links TRBV19 with TRBJ2-5; maybe TRBD1 (6 bases). V was trimmed by 7 bases and J by 3 bases, leaving 15 bases between them. Germline V CDR1 and CDR2: LNHDA, SQIVND (reference sequence). The CDR3 covers 14 residues.

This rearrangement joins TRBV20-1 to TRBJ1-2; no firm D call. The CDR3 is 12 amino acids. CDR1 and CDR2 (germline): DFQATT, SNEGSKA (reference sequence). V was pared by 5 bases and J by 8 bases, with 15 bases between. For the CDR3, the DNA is TGCAGTGCTCGTTCCGTTGCATGGGGCTACACCTTC. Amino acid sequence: CSARSVAWGYTF.

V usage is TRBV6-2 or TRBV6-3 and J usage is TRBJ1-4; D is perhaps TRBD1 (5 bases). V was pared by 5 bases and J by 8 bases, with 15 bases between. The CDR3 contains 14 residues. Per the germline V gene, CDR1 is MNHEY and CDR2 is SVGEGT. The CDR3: CASSRSLGEEKLFF. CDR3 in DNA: TGTGCCAGCAGTCGGAGCCTGGGGGAAGAAAAACTGTTTTTT.

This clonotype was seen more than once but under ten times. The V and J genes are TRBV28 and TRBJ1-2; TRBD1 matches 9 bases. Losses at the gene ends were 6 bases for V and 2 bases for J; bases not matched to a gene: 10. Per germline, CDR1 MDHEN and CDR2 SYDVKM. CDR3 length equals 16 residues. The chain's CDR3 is CASSLGTGRFNYGYTF. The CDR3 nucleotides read TGTGCCAGCAGCCTCGGGACAGGGAGATTCAACTATGGCTACACCTTC.

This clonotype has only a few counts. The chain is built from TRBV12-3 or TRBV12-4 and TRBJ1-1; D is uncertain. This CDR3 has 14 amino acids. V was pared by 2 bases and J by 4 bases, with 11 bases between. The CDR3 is CASSLRGWGTEAFF. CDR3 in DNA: TGTGCCAGCAGTTTACGGGGTTGGGGCACTGAAGCTTTCTTT.

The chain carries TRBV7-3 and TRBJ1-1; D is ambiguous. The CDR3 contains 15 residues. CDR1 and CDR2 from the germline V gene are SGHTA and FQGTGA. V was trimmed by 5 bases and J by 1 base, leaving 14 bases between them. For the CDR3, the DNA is TGTGCCAGCAGCCCTGGGAGTGGGCAGAACACTGAAGCTTTCTTT. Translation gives CASSPGSGQNTEAFF.

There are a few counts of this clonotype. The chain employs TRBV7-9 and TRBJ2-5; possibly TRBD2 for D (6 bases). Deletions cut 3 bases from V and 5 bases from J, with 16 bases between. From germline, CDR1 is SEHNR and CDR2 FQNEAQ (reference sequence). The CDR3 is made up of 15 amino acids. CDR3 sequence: CASSFSGGGAETQYF. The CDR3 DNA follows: TGTGCCAGCAGCTTCAGCGGTGGCGGGGCCGAGACCCAGTACTTC.

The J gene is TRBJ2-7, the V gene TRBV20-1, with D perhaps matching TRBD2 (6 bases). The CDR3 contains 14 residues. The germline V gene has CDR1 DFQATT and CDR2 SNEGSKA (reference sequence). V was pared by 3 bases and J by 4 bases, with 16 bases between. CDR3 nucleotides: TGCAGTGCTAGCCCTAAGGGACTTCTGTACGAGCAGTACTTC. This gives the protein CSASPKGLLYEQYF.

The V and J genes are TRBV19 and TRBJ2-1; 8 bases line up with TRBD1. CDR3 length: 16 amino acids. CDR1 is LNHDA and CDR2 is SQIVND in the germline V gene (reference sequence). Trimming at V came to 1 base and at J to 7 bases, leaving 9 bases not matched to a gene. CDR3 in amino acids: CASSIGGRGRQNEQFF. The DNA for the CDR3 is TGTGCCAGTAGTATAGGGGGCAGGGGGCGCCAGAATGAGCAGTTCTTC. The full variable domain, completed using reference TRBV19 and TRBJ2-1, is DGGITQSPKYLFRKEGQNVTLSCEQNLNHDAMYWYRQDPGQGLRLIYYSQIVNDFQKGDIAEGYSVSREKKESFPLTVTSAQKNPTAFYLCASSIGGRGRQNEQFFGPGTRLTVL.